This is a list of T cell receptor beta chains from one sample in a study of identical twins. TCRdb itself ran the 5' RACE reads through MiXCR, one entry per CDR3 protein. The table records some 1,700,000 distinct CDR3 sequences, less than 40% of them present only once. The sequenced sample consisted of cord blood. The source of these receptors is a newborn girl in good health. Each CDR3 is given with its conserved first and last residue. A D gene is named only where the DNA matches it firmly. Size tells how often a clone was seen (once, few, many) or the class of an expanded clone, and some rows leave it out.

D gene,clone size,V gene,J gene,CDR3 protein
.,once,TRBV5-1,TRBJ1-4,CASRHRSTNKKLFF
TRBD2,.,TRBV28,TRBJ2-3,CASSMGREGTQYF
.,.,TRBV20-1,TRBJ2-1,CSAGRGLSYNEQFF
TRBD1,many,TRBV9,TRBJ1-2,CASSLTGFYGYTF
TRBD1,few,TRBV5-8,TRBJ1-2,CASSMRRQGANYGYTF
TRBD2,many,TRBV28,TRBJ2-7,CASRGLAGEQYF
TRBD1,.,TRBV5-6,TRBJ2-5,CASSYGTVEETQYF
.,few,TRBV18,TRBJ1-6,CASSPSFGENSPLHF
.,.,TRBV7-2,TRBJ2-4,CASSLASDVIQYF
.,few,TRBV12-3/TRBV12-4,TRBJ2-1,CASTLPRGGLSYNEQFF
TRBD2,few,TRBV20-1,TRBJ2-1,CSVRPWTSTNEQFF
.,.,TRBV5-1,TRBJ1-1,CASRGRENTEAFF
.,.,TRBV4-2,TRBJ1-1,CATSMEAIATEAFF
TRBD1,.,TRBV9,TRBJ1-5,CASSVDRGLYSNQPQHF
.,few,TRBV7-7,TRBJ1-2,CASSLPLYTF
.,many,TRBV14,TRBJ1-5,CASSGQHSNQPQHF
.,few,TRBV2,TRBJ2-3,CASSEQGAGDTQYF
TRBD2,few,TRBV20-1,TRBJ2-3,CSASAGLAGGTDTQYF
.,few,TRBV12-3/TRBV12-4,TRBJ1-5,CASSRAQGNQPQHF
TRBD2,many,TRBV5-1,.,CASSPGTSSYNEQYF